This is a list of T cell receptor beta chains from one sample in a study of blood T cell repertoires in COVID-19. The data were produced by immunoSEQ multiplex PCR, yet TCRdb's version contains in-frame clones alone and is incomplete. The table records a few hundred thousand clones, 70% to 90% of them present only once. The material sequenced was PBMCs or T cells enriched from blood (not recorded which). The receptors come from a woman aged 45-65 years who had been exposed to COVID-19. The conserved cysteine and the conserved F or W are not part of the CDR3 here. Fields, in order: J gene, CDR3 length, V gene, CDR3 protein.

TRBJ1-3,12,TRBV12-5,ASGSGTSGNTIY
TRBJ2-7,13,TRBV10-1,ASSEYGGPSYEQY
TRBJ1-3,13,TRBV9,ASSVGEGAGNTIY
TRBJ2-3,16,TRBV11-3,ASRHAWSGQGHTDTQY
TRBJ2-2,11,TRBV19,AAGHAGTGELF
TRBJ2-3,9,TRBV20-1,SARRDNGQY
TRBJ2-2,12,TRBV7-9,ASSGQGFTGELF
TRBJ2-1,12,TRBV30,AWSVSSGVNEQF
TRBJ2-7,18,TRBV28,ASSFIIGGGSPKAIHEQY
TRBJ1-1,11,TRBV11-2,ASSLGPDTEAF
TRBJ1-2,9,TRBV6-4,ASRQGWGYT
TRBJ2-3,15,TRBV11-3,ASSLDARGASTDTQY
TRBJ1-1,11,TRBV29-1,SVKYRWNTEAF
TRBJ1-3,18,TRBV4-3,ASSRQPPGQGSSSGNTIY
TRBJ2-3,14,TRBV9,ASSVPSGGSTDTQY